Each of the 11 T cell receptor beta chains below was sequenced from the same sample in a study of STAT3 mutations in large granular lymphocyte leukemia. Study-wide results and caveats: Every T-LGLL patient had at least one immunodominant TCRbeta clonotype.

Repertoires were generated with immunoSEQ multiplex PCR, while TCRdb's copy carries only in-frame clones and drops some. Here the sample spans roughly 17,000 clones, about 90% being singletons. What these receptors recognize is not known. The sequenced material came from peripheral blood mononuclear cells. The source is a man in his fifties or sixties with T-cell large granular lymphocyte leukemia. Some clones in this sample may be carry-over from other donors' samples.

The rearrangement uses TRBV30 and TRBJ2-7; 7 positions agree with TRBD2. V was pared by 4 bases and J by 3 bases, with 9 bases of the junction left unmatched. From germline, CDR1 is GTSNPN and CDR2 SVGIG (reference sequence). The CDR3 contains 14 residues. As DNA, the CDR3 is TGTGCCTGGAAAATGGGATGGGGGGGCTACGAGCAGTACTTC. It codes for CAWKMGWGGYEQYF. The full variable domain, in which reference TRBV30 and TRBJ2-7 provide the parts outside the CDR3, is SQTIHQWPATLVQPVGSPLSLECTVEGTSNPNLYWYRQAAGRGLQLLFYSVGIGQISSEVPQNLSASRPQDRQFILSSKKLLLSDSGFYLCAWKMGWGGYEQYFGPGTRLTVT.

The chain recombines TRBV27 with TRBJ2-7; D gene uncertain. This CDR3 region has 11 residues. The germline CDR1 and CDR2 sequences are MNHEY and SMNVEV (reference sequence). Trimming removed 7 bases at V and 10 bases at J, with 14 bases between. CDR3 region: CASTDHGRQYF. For the CDR3, the DNA is TGTGCCAGCACCGACCACGGGCGTCAGTACTTC.

The rearrangement links TRBV29-1 to TRBJ2-7, with 8 bases matching TRBD1. The V and J ends lost 1 base and 9 bases, in that order; junction bases with no gene match: 8. The CDR3 runs to 13 residues. Germline CDR1 and CDR2: SQVTM and ANQGSEA. The CDR3 DNA follows: TGCAGCGTTGAAGGAACAGGGGGTACGGGGCAGTACTTC. Translation: CSVEGTGGTGQYF.

This rearrangement joins TRBV18 to TRBJ2-7, with 9 bases identical to TRBD1. This CDR3 contains 14 residues. The ends lost 4 bases at V and 5 bases at J; junction bases unmatched: 6. The germline gives CDR1 KGHSH, CDR2 LQKENI. CDR3 sequence (DNA): TGTGCCAGCTCACTGGGACAGGGAGGGGACGAGCAGTACTTC. Protein product: CASSLGQGGDEQYF. Together with reference TRBV18 and TRBJ2-7, the CDR3 gives the full variable domain: NAGVMQNPRHLVRRRGQEARLRCSPMKGHSHVYWYRQLPEEGLKFMVYLQKENIIDESGMPKERFSAEFPKEGPSILRIQQVVRGDSAAYFCASSLGQGGDEQYFGPGTRLTVT.

J is TRBJ2-7 and V is TRBV11-3; 8 bases fit TRBD2. The CDR3 sequence is 14 residues long. J lost 6 bases, V lost 5 bases, and 9 bases had no gene match. The germline V gene has CDR1 SGHNT and CDR2 YENEEA. The CDR3 nucleotides are TGTGCCAGCAGCCCGGGAGGGTCTGGGGGCGAGCAGTACTTC. This codes for CASSPGGSGGEQYF.

The V and J genes are TRBV7-9 and TRBJ1-2, with TRBD1 as a possible D gene (6 bases). Trimming stripped 5 bases from V and 7 bases from J, with 14 bases between. Germline V gene sequence: CDR1 SEHNR, CDR2 FQNEAQ (reference sequence). The CDR3 runs 13 residues. The CDR3 DNA reads as TGTGCCAGCAGCCAGGGGCAGGGGCTTGGCTACACCTTC. Translating it yields CASSQGQGLGYTF.

The chain links TRBV5-5 to TRBJ2-1; 8 nucleotides align to TRBD1. This CDR3 contains 15 residues. Losses at the gene ends were 3 bases for V and 4 bases for J; bases not matched to a gene: 6. Germline loops: CDR1 SGHKS, CDR2 YYEKEE (reference sequence). The CDR3: CASSSSGQGYNEQFF. DNA for the CDR3: TGTGCCAGCAGCTCGAGTGGACAGGGTTACAATGAGCAGTTCTTC.

V usage is TRBV5-1 and J usage is TRBJ1-2; 10 positions agree with TRBD1. Germline V CDR1 and CDR2: SGHRS, YFSETQ. Trimming removed 0 bases from V and 5 bases from J; junction bases left unmatched: 7. The CDR3 contains 16 residues. The CDR3: CASSLGFLGQGYGYTF. CDR3 coding DNA: TGCGCCAGCAGCTTGGGCTTTTTGGGACAGGGGTATGGCTACACCTTC. Variable domain in full (rest from reference TRBV5-1 and TRBJ1-2): KAGVTQTPRYLIKTRGQQVTLSCSPISGHRSVSWYQQTPGQGLQFLFEYFSETQRNKGNFPGRFSGRQFSNSRSEMNVSTLELGDSALYLCASSLGFLGQGYGYTFGSGTRLTVV.

This chain joins TRBV13 and TRBJ2-1; 11 nucleotides agree with TRBD2. The junction had 12 bases not matched to a gene; V was cut back by 5 bases and J by 12 bases. Looked up from germline, CDR1 is PRHDT and CDR2 is FYEKMQ (reference sequence). The CDR3 sequence is 15 residues long. The CDR3: CASSPGTSGPARQFF. The CDR3 DNA follows: TGTGCCAGCAGCCCGGGGACTAGCGGTCCCGCCAGGCAGTTCTTC.

With regard to this clone: At one end, the junction sequence differs from germline, possibly due to a read error. The CDR3 is CASSQDNRDPQHF. CDR3 DNA: TGCGCCAGCAGCCAAGATAACAGGGACCCCCAACACTTC. The chain has TRBV4-3 and TRBJ2-5, with D possibly matching TRBD1 (6 bases). This CDR3 is built from 13 residues. Germline CDR1 LGHNA, CDR2 YSLEER.

The chain employs TRBV9 and TRBJ1-3, with 9 positions matching TRBD1. V gave up 4 bases and J gave up 0 bases; unmatched junction bases: 11. Germline CDR1 and CDR2: SGDLS and YYNGEE. CDR3 length: 18 amino acids. The DNA for the CDR3 is TGTGCCAGCAGCCCGCGTCCCGGGACAGGGTACTCTGGAAACACCATATATTTT. Translating gives CASSPRPGTGYSGNTIYF.